This T cell receptor beta chain was recorded in a study of blood T cell repertoires in COVID-19. Measured with immunoSEQ multiplex PCR; TCRdb has only the in-frame clones, and not every one. The sample holds about 150,000 clones, around four fifths seen once. This clone was seen a single time. Per germline, CDR1 SGHRS and CDR2 YFSETQ. This CDR3 spans 16 amino acids. V gave up 0 bases and J gave up 1 base; unmatched junction bases: 5. This receptor was identified in a woman between 40 and 55 years old who had recovered from COVID-19. The chain has TRBV5-1 and TRBJ1-1; 8 bases agree with TRBD1. Material: PBMCs or T cells enriched from blood (not recorded which). The CDR3 region is CASSLARTGKNTEAFF. The DNA of the CDR3 is TGCGCCAGCAGCTTGGCCCGGACAGGGAAGAACACTGAAGCTTTCTTT.